The rows below give T cell receptor beta chains drawn from one sample of a study of T cell changes during pregnancy in multiple sclerosis. Sequenced by immunoSEQ multiplex PCR; TCRdb stores in-frame clones only, minus some. The table has nearly 40,000 clones, about 91% seen once; the top ten hold 0.7% to 1%. The starting material was CD4+ T cells from peripheral blood mononuclear cells, obtained in the third trimester of pregnancy. Every receptor here comes from a female donor with multiple sclerosis, enrolled in a pregnancy study. CDR3s include the opening cysteine and the closing phenylalanine or tryptophan. The order of the fields is clone size, D gene, V gene, J gene, CDR3 protein, CDR3 DNA. The D gene is left open where the match is weak. Size is omitted from some rows. Given values are once, few, many or a class for expanded clones.

clone size: once; D gene: TRBD1; V gene: TRBV18; J gene: TRBJ1-1; CDR3 protein: CASSPAGTGGAKSEAFF; CDR3 DNA: TGTGCCAGCTCACCAGCGGGGACAGGGGGCGCGAAGTCTGAAGCTTTCTTT
clone size: .; D gene: TRBD2; V gene: TRBV29-1; J gene: TRBJ2-5; CDR3 protein: CSVEAGLAGVGQETQYF; CDR3 DNA: TGCAGCGTTGAGGCCGGACTAGCGGGAGTCGGCCAAGAGACCCAGTACTTC
clone size: .; D gene: .; V gene: TRBV6-5; J gene: TRBJ1-2; CDR3 protein: CASSGGSNYGYTF; CDR3 DNA: TGTGCCAGCAGTGGGGGGTCAAACTATGGCTACACCTTC
clone size: .; D gene: TRBD1; V gene: TRBV2; J gene: TRBJ2-7; CDR3 protein: CASSEGTGVYEQYF; CDR3 DNA: TGTGCCAGCAGTGAGGGGACAGGGGTCTACGAGCAGTACTTC
clone size: .; D gene: .; V gene: TRBV5-1; J gene: TRBJ1-2; CDR3 protein: CASRNSGDGYTF; CDR3 DNA: TGCGCCAGCAGAAATAGCGGGGACGGCTACACCTTC
clone size: once; D gene: TRBD2; V gene: TRBV4-2; J gene: TRBJ2-5; CDR3 protein: CASSTSPGLAGQETQYF; CDR3 DNA: TGTGCCAGCAGCACCAGTCCGGGACTAGCGGGGCAAGAGACCCAGTACTTC
clone size: .; D gene: .; V gene: TRBV6-4; J gene: TRBJ2-1; CDR3 protein: CASTPQQGGEQFF; CDR3 DNA: TGTGCCAGCACGCCTCAACAGGGCGGTGAGCAGTTCTTC
clone size: .; D gene: .; V gene: TRBV5-1; J gene: TRBJ1-6; CDR3 protein: CASSLYSGFDSPLHF; CDR3 DNA: TGCGCCAGCAGTCTATACTCAGGGTTCGATTCACCCCTCCACTTT
clone size: .; D gene: .; V gene: TRBV4-1; J gene: TRBJ2-2; CDR3 protein: CASSQGIGGELFF; CDR3 DNA: TGCGCCAGCAGCCAAGGCATCGGCGGGGAGCTGTTTTTT
clone size: .; D gene: .; V gene: TRBV7-7; J gene: TRBJ2-1; CDR3 protein: CASSPSASGVGYNEQFF; CDR3 DNA: TGTGCTAGCAGCCCGAGCGCCTCAGGGGTCGGGTACAATGAGCAGTTCTTC
clone size: .; D gene: TRBD1; V gene: TRBV27; J gene: TRBJ2-7; CDR3 protein: CASSFGQGRVSYEQYF; CDR3 DNA: TGTGCCAGCAGTTTTGGACAGGGACGGGTCTCCTACGAGCAGTACTTC
clone size: .; D gene: TRBD1; V gene: TRBV13; J gene: TRBJ2-1; CDR3 protein: CASSEGTGRNEQFF; CDR3 DNA: TGTGCCAGCAGCGAGGGGACAGGGCGGAATGAGCAGTTCTTC
clone size: .; D gene: .; V gene: TRBV29-1; J gene: TRBJ1-1; CDR3 protein: CSVGQRNTEAFF; CDR3 DNA: TGCAGCGTAGGACAGAGGAACACTGAAGCTTTCTTT
clone size: .; D gene: .; V gene: TRBV4-1; J gene: TRBJ2-3; CDR3 protein: CASRDPTGASTDTQYF; CDR3 DNA: TGCGCCAGCAGGGACCCGACGGGAGCGTCCACAGATACGCAGTATTTT
clone size: .; D gene: TRBD2; V gene: TRBV19; J gene: TRBJ2-1; CDR3 protein: CASSIFLAGAINNEQFF; CDR3 DNA: TGTGCCAGTAGTATATTCCTAGCGGGAGCAATCAACAATGAGCAGTTCTTC
clone size: .; D gene: .; V gene: TRBV29-1; J gene: TRBJ2-3; CDR3 protein: CSASSGATDTQYF; CDR3 DNA: TGCAGCGCTAGTAGCGGAGCCACAGATACGCAGTATTTT
clone size: once; D gene: TRBD2; V gene: TRBV7-3; J gene: TRBJ2-7; CDR3 protein: CASSSGSSYEQYF; CDR3 DNA: TGTGCCAGCAGTAGCGGGAGCTCCTACGAGCAGTACTTC
clone size: .; D gene: TRBD2; V gene: TRBV5-4; J gene: TRBJ2-2; CDR3 protein: CASSSGGTNTGELFF; CDR3 DNA: TGTGCCAGCAGCTCGGGGGGGACCAACACCGGGGAGCTGTTTTTT
clone size: once; D gene: .; V gene: TRBV4-2; J gene: TRBJ2-7; CDR3 protein: CASSQVVRNYEQYF; CDR3 DNA: TGTGCCAGCAGCCAAGTGGTCAGGAACTACGAGCAGTACTTC
clone size: .; D gene: .; V gene: TRBV27; J gene: TRBJ2-5; CDR3 protein: CATTAGKTQYF; CDR3 DNA: TGTGCCACCACCGCGGGGAAGACCCAGTACTTC
clone size: .; D gene: .; V gene: TRBV10-3; J gene: TRBJ1-1; CDR3 protein: CAISGQRGANTEAFF; CDR3 DNA: TGTGCCATCAGTGGTCAGCGGGGCGCGAACACTGAAGCTTTCTTT
clone size: .; D gene: TRBD2; V gene: TRBV30; J gene: TRBJ2-1; CDR3 protein: CACNGLASSYNEQFF; CDR3 DNA: TGTGCCTGTAACGGACTAGCAAGCTCCTACAATGAGCAGTTCTTC
clone size: .; D gene: TRBD1; V gene: TRBV28; J gene: TRBJ2-7; CDR3 protein: CASSLHGTGTYEQYF; CDR3 DNA: TGTGCCAGCAGTCTTCATGGGACAGGAACCTACGAGCAGTACTTC
clone size: .; D gene: .; V gene: TRBV5-4; J gene: TRBJ2-6; CDR3 protein: CASSPAREAGANVLTF; CDR3 DNA: TGTGCCAGCAGCCCCGCGCGGGAAGCTGGGGCCAACGTCCTGACTTTC
clone size: .; D gene: TRBD1; V gene: TRBV30; J gene: TRBJ2-4; CDR3 protein: CAWGGTGRSKNIQYF; CDR3 DNA: TGTGCCTGGGGGGGGACAGGGAGATCCAAAAACATTCAGTACTTC
clone size: .; D gene: .; V gene: TRBV28; J gene: TRBJ2-4; CDR3 protein: CASSFNGDKIQYF; CDR3 DNA: TGTGCCAGCAGTTTCAACGGGGATAAGATTCAGTACTTC
clone size: .; D gene: TRBD1; V gene: TRBV6-1; J gene: TRBJ1-5; CDR3 protein: CASGLQGVSNQPQHF; CDR3 DNA: TGTGCCAGCGGTTTACAGGGGGTGAGCAATCAGCCCCAGCATTTT
clone size: .; D gene: TRBD2; V gene: TRBV9; J gene: TRBJ2-2; CDR3 protein: CASSFLAGGLSDTGELFF; CDR3 DNA: TGTGCCAGCAGCTTTCTAGCGGGAGGGCTTAGTGACACCGGGGAGCTGTTTTTT
clone size: .; D gene: TRBD2; V gene: TRBV14; J gene: TRBJ2-7; CDR3 protein: CASSQVARGLAGIYEQYF; CDR3 DNA: TGTGCCAGCAGCCAAGTTGCAAGAGGGCTAGCGGGAATCTACGAGCAGTACTTC
clone size: .; D gene: .; V gene: TRBV11-2; J gene: TRBJ1-1; CDR3 protein: CASSPSTGNTEAFF; CDR3 DNA: TGTGCCAGCAGCCCATCGACAGGGAACACTGAAGCTTTCTTT
clone size: .; D gene: .; V gene: TRBV10-1; J gene: TRBJ2-7; CDR3 protein: CASSVGAPPYEQYF; CDR3 DNA: TGCGCCAGCAGTGTAGGGGCGCCTCCCTACGAGCAGTACTTC
clone size: .; D gene: TRBD2; V gene: TRBV2; J gene: TRBJ2-1; CDR3 protein: CASSVGLAGEVSNEQFF; CDR3 DNA: TGTGCCAGCAGTGTGGGACTAGCGGGAGAGGTTTCCAATGAGCAGTTCTTC
clone size: few; D gene: .; V gene: TRBV7-7; J gene: TRBJ1-1; CDR3 protein: CASSSGEDTEAFF; CDR3 DNA: TGTGCCAGCAGCTCCGGGGAGGACACTGAAGCTTTCTTT
clone size: .; D gene: TRBD2; V gene: TRBV5-8; J gene: TRBJ2-3; CDR3 protein: CASSSLAGVGTDTQYF; CDR3 DNA: TGTGCCAGCAGCTCCTTAGCGGGAGTAGGCACAGATACGCAGTATTTT
clone size: .; D gene: .; V gene: TRBV5-1; J gene: TRBJ2-5; CDR3 protein: CASSLGSVETQYF; CDR3 DNA: TGCGCCAGCAGCTTGGGTAGCGTAGAGACCCAGTACTTC
clone size: .; D gene: .; V gene: TRBV7-9; J gene: TRBJ2-2; CDR3 protein: CASSLARLAKGGSTGELFF; CDR3 DNA: TGTGCCAGCAGCTTAGCGCGGTTGGCCAAGGGGGGGAGCACCGGGGAGCTGTTTTTT
clone size: .; D gene: .; V gene: TRBV18; J gene: TRBJ2-7; CDR3 protein: CASSPITESGQYF; CDR3 DNA: TGTGCCAGCTCACCAATTACCGAGTCAGGGCAGTACTTC